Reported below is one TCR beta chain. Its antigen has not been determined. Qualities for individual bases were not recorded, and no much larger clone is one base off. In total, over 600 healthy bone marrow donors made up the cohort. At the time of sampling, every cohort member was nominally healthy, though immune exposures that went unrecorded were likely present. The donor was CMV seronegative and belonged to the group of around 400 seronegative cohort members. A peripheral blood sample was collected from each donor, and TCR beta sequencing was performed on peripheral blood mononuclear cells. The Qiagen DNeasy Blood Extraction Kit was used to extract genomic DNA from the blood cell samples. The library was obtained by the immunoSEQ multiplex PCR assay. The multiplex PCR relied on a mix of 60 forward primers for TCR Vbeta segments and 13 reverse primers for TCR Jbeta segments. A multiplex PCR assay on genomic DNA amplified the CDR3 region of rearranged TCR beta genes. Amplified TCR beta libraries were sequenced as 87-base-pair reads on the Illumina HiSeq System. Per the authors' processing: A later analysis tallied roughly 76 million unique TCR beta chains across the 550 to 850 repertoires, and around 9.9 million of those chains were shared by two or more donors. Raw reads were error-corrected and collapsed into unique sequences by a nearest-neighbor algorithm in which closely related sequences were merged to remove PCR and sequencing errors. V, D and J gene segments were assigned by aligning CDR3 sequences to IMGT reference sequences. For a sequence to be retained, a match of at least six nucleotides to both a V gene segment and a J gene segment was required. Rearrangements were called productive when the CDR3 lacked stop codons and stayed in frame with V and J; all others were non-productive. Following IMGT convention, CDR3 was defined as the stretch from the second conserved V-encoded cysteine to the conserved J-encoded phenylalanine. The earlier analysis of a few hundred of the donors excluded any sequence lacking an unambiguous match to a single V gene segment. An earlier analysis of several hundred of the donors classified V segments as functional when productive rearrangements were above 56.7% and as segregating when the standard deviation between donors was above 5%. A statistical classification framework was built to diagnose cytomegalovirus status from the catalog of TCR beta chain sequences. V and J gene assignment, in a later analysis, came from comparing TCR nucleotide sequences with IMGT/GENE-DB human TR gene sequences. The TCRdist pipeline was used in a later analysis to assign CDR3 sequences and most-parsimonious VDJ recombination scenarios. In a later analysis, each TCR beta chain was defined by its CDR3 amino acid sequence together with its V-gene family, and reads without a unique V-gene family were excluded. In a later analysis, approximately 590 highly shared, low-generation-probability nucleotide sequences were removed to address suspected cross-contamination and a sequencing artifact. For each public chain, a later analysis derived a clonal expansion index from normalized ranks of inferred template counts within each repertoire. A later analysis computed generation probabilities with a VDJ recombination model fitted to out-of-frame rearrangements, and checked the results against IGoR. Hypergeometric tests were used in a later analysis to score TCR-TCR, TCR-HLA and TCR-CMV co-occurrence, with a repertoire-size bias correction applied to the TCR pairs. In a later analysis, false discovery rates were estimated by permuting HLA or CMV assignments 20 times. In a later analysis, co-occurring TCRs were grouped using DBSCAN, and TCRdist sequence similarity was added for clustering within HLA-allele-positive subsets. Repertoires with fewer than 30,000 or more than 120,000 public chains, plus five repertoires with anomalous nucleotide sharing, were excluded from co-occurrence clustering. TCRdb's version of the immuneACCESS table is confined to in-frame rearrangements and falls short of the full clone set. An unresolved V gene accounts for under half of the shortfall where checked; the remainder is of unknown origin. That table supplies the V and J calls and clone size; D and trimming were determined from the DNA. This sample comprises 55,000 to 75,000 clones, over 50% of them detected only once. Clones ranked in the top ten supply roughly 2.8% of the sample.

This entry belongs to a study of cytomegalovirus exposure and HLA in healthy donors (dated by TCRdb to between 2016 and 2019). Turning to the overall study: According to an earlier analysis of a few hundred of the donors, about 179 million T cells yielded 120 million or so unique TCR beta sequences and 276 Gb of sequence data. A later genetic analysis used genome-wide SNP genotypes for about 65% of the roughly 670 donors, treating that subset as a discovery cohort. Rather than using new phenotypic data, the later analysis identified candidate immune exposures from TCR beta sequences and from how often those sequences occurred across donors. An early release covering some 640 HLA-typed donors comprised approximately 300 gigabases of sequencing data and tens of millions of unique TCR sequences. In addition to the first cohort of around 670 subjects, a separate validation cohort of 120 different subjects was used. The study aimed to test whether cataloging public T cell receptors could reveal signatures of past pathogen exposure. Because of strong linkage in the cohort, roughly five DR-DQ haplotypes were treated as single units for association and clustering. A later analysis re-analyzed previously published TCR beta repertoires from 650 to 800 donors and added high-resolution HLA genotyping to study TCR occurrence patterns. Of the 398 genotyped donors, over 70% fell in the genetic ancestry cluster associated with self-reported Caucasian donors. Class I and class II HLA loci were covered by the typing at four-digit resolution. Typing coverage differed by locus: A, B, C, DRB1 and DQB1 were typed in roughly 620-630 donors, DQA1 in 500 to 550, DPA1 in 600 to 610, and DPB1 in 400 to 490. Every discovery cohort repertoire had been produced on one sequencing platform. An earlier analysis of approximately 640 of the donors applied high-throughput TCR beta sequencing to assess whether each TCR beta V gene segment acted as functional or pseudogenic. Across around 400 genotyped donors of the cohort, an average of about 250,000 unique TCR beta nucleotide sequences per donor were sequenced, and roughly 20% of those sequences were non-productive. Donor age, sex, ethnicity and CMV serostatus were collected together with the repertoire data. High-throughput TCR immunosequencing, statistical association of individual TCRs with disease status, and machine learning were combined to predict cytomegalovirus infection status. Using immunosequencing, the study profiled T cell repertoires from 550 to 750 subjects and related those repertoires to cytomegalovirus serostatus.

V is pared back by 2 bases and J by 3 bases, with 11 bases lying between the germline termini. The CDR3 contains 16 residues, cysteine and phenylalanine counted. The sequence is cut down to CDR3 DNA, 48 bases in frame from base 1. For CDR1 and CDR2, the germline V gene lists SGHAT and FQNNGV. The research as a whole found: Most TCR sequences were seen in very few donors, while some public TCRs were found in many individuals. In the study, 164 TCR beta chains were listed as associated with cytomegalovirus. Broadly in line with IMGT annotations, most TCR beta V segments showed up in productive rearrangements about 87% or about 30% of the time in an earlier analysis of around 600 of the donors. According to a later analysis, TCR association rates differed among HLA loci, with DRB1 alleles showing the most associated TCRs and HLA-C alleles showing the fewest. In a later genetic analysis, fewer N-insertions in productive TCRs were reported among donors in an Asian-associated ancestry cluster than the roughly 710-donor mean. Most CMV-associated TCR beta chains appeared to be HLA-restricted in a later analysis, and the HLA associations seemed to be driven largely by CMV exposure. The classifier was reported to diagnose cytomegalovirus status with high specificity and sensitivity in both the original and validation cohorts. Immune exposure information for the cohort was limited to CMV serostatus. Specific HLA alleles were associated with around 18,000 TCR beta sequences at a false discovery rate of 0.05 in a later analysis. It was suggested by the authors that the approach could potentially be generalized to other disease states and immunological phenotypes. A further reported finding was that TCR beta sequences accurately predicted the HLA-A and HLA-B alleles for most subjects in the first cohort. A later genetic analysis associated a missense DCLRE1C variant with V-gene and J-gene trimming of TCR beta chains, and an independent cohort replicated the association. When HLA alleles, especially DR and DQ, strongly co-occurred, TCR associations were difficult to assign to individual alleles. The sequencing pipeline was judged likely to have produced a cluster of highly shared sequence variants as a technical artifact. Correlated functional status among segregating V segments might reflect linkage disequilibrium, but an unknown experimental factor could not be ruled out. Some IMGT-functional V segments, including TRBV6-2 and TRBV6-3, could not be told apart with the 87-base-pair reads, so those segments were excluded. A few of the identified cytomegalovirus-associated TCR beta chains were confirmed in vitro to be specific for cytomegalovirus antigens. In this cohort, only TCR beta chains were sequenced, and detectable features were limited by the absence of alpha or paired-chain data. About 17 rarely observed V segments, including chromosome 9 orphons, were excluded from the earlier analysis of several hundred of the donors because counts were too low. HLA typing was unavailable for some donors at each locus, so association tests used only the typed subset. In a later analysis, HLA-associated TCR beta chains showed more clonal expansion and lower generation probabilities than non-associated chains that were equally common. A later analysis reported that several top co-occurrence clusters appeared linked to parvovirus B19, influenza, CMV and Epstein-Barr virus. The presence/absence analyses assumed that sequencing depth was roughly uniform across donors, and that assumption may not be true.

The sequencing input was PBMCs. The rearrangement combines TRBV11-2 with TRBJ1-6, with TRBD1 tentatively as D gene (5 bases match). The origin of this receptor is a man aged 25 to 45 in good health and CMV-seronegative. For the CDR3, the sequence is CASSLSVDIYNSPLHF. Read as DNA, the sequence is TGTGCCAGCAGCTTATCTGTGGACATCTATAATTCACCCCTCCACTTT.